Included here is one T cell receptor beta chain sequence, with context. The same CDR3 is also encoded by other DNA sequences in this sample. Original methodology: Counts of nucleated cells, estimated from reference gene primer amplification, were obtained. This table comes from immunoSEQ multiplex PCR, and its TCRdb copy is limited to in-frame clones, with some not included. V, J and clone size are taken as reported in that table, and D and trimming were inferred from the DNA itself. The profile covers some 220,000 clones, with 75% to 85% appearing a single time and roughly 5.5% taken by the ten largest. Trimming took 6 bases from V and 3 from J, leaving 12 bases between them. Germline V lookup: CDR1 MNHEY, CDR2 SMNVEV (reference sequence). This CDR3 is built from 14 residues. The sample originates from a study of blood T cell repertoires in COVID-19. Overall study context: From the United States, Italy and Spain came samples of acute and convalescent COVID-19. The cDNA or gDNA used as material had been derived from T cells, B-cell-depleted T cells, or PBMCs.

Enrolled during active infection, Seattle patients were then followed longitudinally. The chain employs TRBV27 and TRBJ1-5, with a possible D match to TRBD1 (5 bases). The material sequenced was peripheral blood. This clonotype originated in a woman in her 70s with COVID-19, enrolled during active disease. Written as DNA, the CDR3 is TGTGCCAGCAGCTTCCGGGGGTCCAATCAGCCCCAGCATTTT. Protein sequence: CASSFRGSNQPQHF.